This TCR beta chain was recovered during a study of shared clonotypes between healthy human individuals (TCRdb year 2020). For context, the study as a whole: A few men and a couple of women, aged 18 to 49 years, made up the cohort. For each donor, CD4 naive and CD4 memory were each run on three plates, CD8 naive on two plates, and CD8 memory on one plate. To estimate repertoire size and how much clonotype sharing occurs between individuals, the study deeply sequenced the blood TCR repertoires of roughly 5 healthy adults. To increase sequencing depth and limit assay-specific biases, TCR repertoire library preparation and sequencing were carried out by different laboratories using diverse techniques. Per donor, leukapheresis produced somewhere between about 0.94 and 9.5 billion PBMCs.

Results and caveats for the whole study, not just this receptor: Pairwise subsampling indicated that sequencing depth was expected to affect the degree of clonotype sharing among donors. Even with the large sequencing depth, rarefaction of the sorted-subset datasets indicated that sequencing was incomplete. Sampling was limited to blood, and TCR repertoires in tissue likely differ from TCR repertoires in blood. About 4.5% of naive CD4, 3.5% of naive CD8, 2.3% of memory CD4, and less than 0.45% of memory CD8 clonotypes were shared across several donors. Because the study included a small number of donors, the genetic and exposure-history diversity represented was limited. Compared with non-shared clonotypes, the clonotypes found in all four sorted-subset donors had higher generation probabilities. Naive subsets generally had larger estimated clonotype richness than memory subsets.

Turning to this clone: The specificity of this receptor is unknown. No much larger clone exists at a distance of one base, and base qualities are not known.

Using the deep immunoSEQ assay, multiplex PCR amplified TCR CDR3 regions from genomic DNA. Genomic DNA extracted from each cell subset was distributed evenly over all wells of several immunoSEQ 96-well plates, and each plate served as one replicate. For sorted subsets, each replicate PCR was loaded with 200 ng genomic DNA, equivalent to some 27,000 T cell genomes. The purified libraries were quantified using a Qubit 3.0 fluorometer, sized with a Bioanalyzer 2100, and then quantified again using the KAPA Library Quantification kit. Every immunoSEQ 96-well plate was sequenced on a dedicated single-read 150-cycle Illumina NextSeq 550 flow cell. Processing in the source paper ran as follows. Because the immunoSEQ output held only junctional sequences and lacked quality scores, the filtering could not match the filtering applied to full-length reads. Sequences were annotated with PyIR, a Python wrapper for IgBLAST v1.9, and V/J genes and CDR3 were assigned using IMGT germline references. Any read was removed if the V/J assignment was weak (E-value above 1e-6), the CDR3 was missing, or the read contained stop codons, out-of-frame junctions, or ambiguous translated residues. V3J clonotypes were defined as sequences sharing an identical inferred V gene, J gene, and CDR3 amino acid sequence. Percentage overlap between repertoires was computed as shared unique clonotypes divided by the size of the smaller repertoire. Richness of each repertoire was evaluated using RTK rarefaction, the Chao1 estimator, and Recon v2.1 estimates of unobserved clonotypes. OLGA was used to compute generation probabilities for all TCRbeta clonotypes that the gDNA method yielded from a handful of donors. This is the immuneACCESS table as TCRdb keeps it, with only in-frame sequences that have V and J called. A part of the clones is gone; compared with another copy, unresolved V genes explain less than half, and the rest is unexplained. That table is the source of V, J and clone size, and D and trimming were worked out from the DNA. The sample has around 1.4 million clones on record, about 98.5% of them singletons. Around 0.38% of the sample rests with the top ten.

The junction shows trimming of 0 bases on V and 6 bases on J, plus 11 bases between the germline ends. The germline V gene (reference sequence) provides CDR1 MNHNY and CDR2 SVGAGI. From the cysteine through the phenylalanine, the CDR3 covers 15 amino acids. Just CDR3 DNA is preserved here, 45 bases in frame from base 1. Healthy HIV-negative adults with no recently reported acute infections or vaccinations were included as donors. All donors were Caucasian adults living in Nashville, Tennessee, USA. CD4+ T cells were enriched through magnetic negative selection, after which naive cells were positively selected on CD45RA and the remaining negative fraction served as the memory subset. Blood was obtained by leukapheresis, after which PBMCs were separated by Ficoll-Histopaque density gradient centrifugation and cryopreserved in liquid nitrogen vapor phase. Analytical flow cytometry was used to check the purity and quantity of each magnetically sorted T cell population. From each sorted fraction, genomic DNA was isolated and quantified by UV absorbance on a Nanodrop 2000c.

The receptor's source is a man between 25 and 39 years old in good health. The V gene is TRBV6-6 and the J gene is TRBJ1-4; a tentative D match to TRBD1 spans 5 bases. The source material was naive CD4+ T cells sorted from blood. The cell subset or site label for this specimen denotes: CD45RA+ positively selected. The DNA reads TGTGCCAGCAGTTACTCGGGGGTGCTCTATGAAAAACTGTTTTTT. It codes for CASSYSGVLYEKLFF.